The 29 T cell receptor beta chains listed next were all sequenced from one sample in a study of shared clonotypes between healthy human individuals. Sequencing used immunoSEQ multiplex PCR; TCRdb keeps in-frame clones, though not all of them. The sample lists roughly 700,000 clones; around 90% were seen once. The sample comprised memory CD8+ T cells from PBMCs. Indicated subset: CD45RO+ cells pooled with CCR7-negative TemRA cells. The origin of the receptors is a man between 18 and 35 years old in good health. Some clones in this sample may be carry-over from other donors' samples.

V usage is TRBV4-2 and J usage is TRBJ2-2; 7 bases agree with TRBD2. The trim removed 1 base at V and 4 bases at J, leaving 3 bases unmatched. In germline, CDR1 is LGHNA, CDR2 YNFKEQ. This CDR3 region has 15 residues. CDR3 DNA: TGTGCCAGCAGCCAAGGGGCGGGAGCCACCGGGGAGCTGTTTTTT. This encodes CASSQGAGATGELFF.

As for this clone: This may be a read error: a much more frequent sequence differs by one nucleotide. Distinct nucleotide sequences in the sample also encode this CDR3. V usage is TRBV4-1 and J usage is TRBJ1-1; D might be TRBD1 (5 bases). The CDR3 extends over 13 amino acids. Germline values: CDR1 MGHRA, CDR2 YSYEKL. The CDR3 DNA follows: TGTGCCAGCAGCCAGGGACGGAACACTGAAGCTTTCTTT. Protein: CASSQGRNTEAFF.

This clone was seen a single time. This chain links TRBV6-4 with TRBJ2-1; the match to TRBD2 covers 10 bases. CDR1 MRHNA and CDR2 SNTAGT come from the germline V gene. CDR3 length equals 16 residues. Losses at the gene ends were 11 bases for V and 4 bases for J; bases not matched to a gene: 14. CDR3 sequence (DNA): TGTGCCCGCTGGGCCTTACTAGCGGGATTATACAATGAGCAGTTCTTC. Translation: CARWALLAGLYNEQFF.

The chain is built from TRBV13 and TRBJ2-5; D remains unclear. The CDR3 has 13 amino acids. Trimming took off 1 base at V and 5 bases at J, with 8 bases between the two ends. Germline CDR1 and CDR2: PRHDT and FYEKMQ (reference sequence). CDR3 nucleotides: TGTGCCAGCAGCTTAGTACTCGGGGAGACCCAGTACTTC. This codes for CASSLVLGETQYF.

The chain has TRBV28 and TRBJ2-7; D is perhaps TRBD1 (6 bases). Trimming removed 5 bases from V and 4 bases from J, with 12 bases in between. The CDR3 sequence is 13 residues long. Looked up from germline, CDR1 is MDHEN and CDR2 is SYDVKM. CDR3 bases: TGTGCCAGCAGTGGCAGGGGTGAGTACGAGCAGTACTTC. Protein sequence: CASSGRGEYEQYF.

As to this clone: The sample contains more than one DNA sequence encoding this CDR3. The gene calls are TRBV27 and TRBJ1-1, with D possibly matching TRBD1 (5 bases). Per germline, CDR1 MNHEY and CDR2 SMNVEV (reference sequence). V shed 3 bases and J shed 0 bases, with 8 bases lying between them. CDR3 length equals 14 residues. The CDR3 DNA reads as TGTGCCAGCAGTTTCGGGGGAATGAACACTGAAGCTTTCTTT. Protein sequence: CASSFGGMNTEAFF.

The chain is built from TRBV19 and TRBJ1-2; 8 bases line up with TRBD1. CDR1 is LNHDA, CDR2 SQIVND, per germline (reference sequence). The CDR3 loop spans 14 amino acids. V gave up 3 bases and J gave up 6 bases; unmatched junction bases: 6. CDR3 amino acids: CASSIWTGSHGYTF. The CDR3 nucleotides read TGTGCCAGTAGTATCTGGACAGGGTCGCATGGCTACACCTTC.

Here the CDR3 reads CASSLAPWAGTEAFF. Written as DNA, the CDR3 is TGTGCCAGCAGCTTGGCTCCGTGGGCGGGCACTGAAGCTTTCTTT. The chain links TRBV27 to TRBJ1-1, with D uncertain. The CDR3 runs to 15 residues. V was pared by 6 bases and J by 4 bases, with 18 bases between. Germline loops: CDR1 MNHEY, CDR2 SMNVEV (reference sequence).

The chain employs TRBV9 and TRBJ2-1, with D hard to call. This CDR3 contains 14 residues. V dropped 4 bases and J dropped 0 bases, with 8 bases sitting between them. Germline CDR1 SGDLS, CDR2 YYNGEE. The CDR3 sequence: CASSQASSYNEQFF. Here the CDR3 DNA reads TGTGCCAGCAGCCAAGCTAGCTCCTACAATGAGCAGTTCTTC.

This clone is a singleton in its sample. The CDR3 nucleotides are TGTGCCAGCGGGCGACATCCCACTGAAGCTTTCTTT. Translating it yields CASGRHPTEAFF. The rearrangement uses TRBV27 and TRBJ1-1; no reliable D call. Germline assignment: CDR1 MNHEY and CDR2 SMNVEV (reference sequence). The V end lost 8 bases, the J end lost 4 bases, and 11 bases lay between the germline ends. The CDR3 extends over 12 amino acids.

V usage is TRBV13 and J usage is TRBJ2-5; 7 nucleotides match TRBD1. Germline-derived CDR1 and CDR2 are PRHDT and FYEKMQ (reference sequence). This CDR3 is 13 amino acids long. Trimming took 5 bases from V and 2 from J; bases not matched to a gene: 2. The DNA of the CDR3 is TGTGCCAGCAGCACAGGGGAACAAGAGACCCAGTACTTC. Its protein product is CASSTGEQETQYF.

This clone was counted once. The V and J genes are TRBV5-1 and TRBJ2-3, with D possibly called TRBD1 or TRBD2 (5 bases each). Germline assignment: CDR1 SGHRS and CDR2 YFSETQ. Trimming shortened V by 4 bases and J by 2 bases, and 20 bases separated the two germline ends. This CDR3 contains 17 residues. CDR3 DNA sequence: TGCGCCAGCAGCGGGGGTTTGGGCCTCCACTTCACAGATACGCAGTATTTT. This sequence encodes CASSGGLGLHFTDTQYF. Supplemented by reference TRBV5-1 and TRBJ2-3, the full variable domain reads KAGVTQTPRYLIKTRGQQVTLSCSPISGHRSVSWYQQTPGQGLQFLFEYFSETQRNKGNFPGRFSGRQFSNSRSEMNVSTLELGDSALYLCASSGGLGLHFTDTQYFGPGTRLTVL.

The V gene is TRBV7-9, the J gene TRBJ2-3; D is possibly TRBD1 (6 bases). Germline CDR1 and CDR2: SEHNR and FQNEAQ (reference sequence). Trimming left V 0 bases short and J 6 bases short, with 19 bases between. This CDR3 has 17 amino acids. The CDR3 DNA is TGTGCCAGCAGCTTAGCGGTAGGGGGAAGACTGACGGATACGCAGTATTTT. Protein sequence: CASSLAVGGRLTDTQYF.

The rearrangement joins TRBV20-1 to TRBJ1-2; TRBD1 is a possible D gene (5 bases). The CDR3 sequence is 9 residues long. With 8 bases removed from V and 8 bases from J, the gap between germline ends came to 9 bases. From germline, CDR1 is DFQATT and CDR2 SNEGSKA (reference sequence). In DNA, the CDR3 is TGCAGTCCCAAGGGGGGCTACACCTTC. It is translated as CSPKGGYTF.

The chain is built from TRBV7-2 and TRBJ1-5, with D possibly TRBD1 on 6 matching bases. V shed 4 bases and J shed 7 bases, with 23 bases lying between them. Germline V gene sequence: CDR1 SGHTA, CDR2 FQGNSA. The CDR3 is 17 amino acids. CDR3 nucleotides: TGTGCCAGCAGCTCAATTGGAAAGGGGGGGGACGGGCAGCCCCAGCATTTT. Its translation: CASSSIGKGGDGQPQHF.

V usage is TRBV28 and J usage is TRBJ2-7; D uncertain. Trimming left V 4 bases short and J 4 bases short, with 14 bases between. There are 14 residues in the CDR3. Germline V gives CDR1 MDHEN, CDR2 SYDVKM. The CDR3 protein is CASSWRSNKYEQYF. In nucleotides, the CDR3 is TGTGCCAGCAGTTGGCGGAGTAATAAGTACGAGCAGTACTTC.

This sequence joins TRBV7-3 and TRBJ2-1; 8 bases align to TRBD1. Germline V gene lookup returns CDR1 SGHTA and CDR2 FQGTGA. Trimming took 4 bases from V and 2 from J; bases not matched to a gene: 4. This CDR3 spans 15 amino acids. CDR3 nucleotides: TGTGCCAGCAGCTACGGACAGGGAACCTACAATGAGCAGTTCTTC. Translation: CASSYGQGTYNEQFF.

Points on this clone: Distinct nucleotide sequences in the sample also encode this CDR3. This sequence joins TRBV27 and TRBJ1-5; D unresolved. The V gene's germline CDR1 is MNHEY and CDR2 SMNVEV (reference sequence). This CDR3 region has 13 residues. The V end lost 6 bases, the J end lost 0 bases, and 6 bases lay between the germline ends. This CDR3 is CASSFYSNQPQHF. CDR3 DNA sequence: TGTGCCAGCAGCTTCTATAGCAATCAGCCCCAGCATTTT.

The chain recombines TRBV4-1 with TRBJ2-7; 7 nucleotides line up with TRBD1. The CDR3 contains 15 residues. The V segment lost 2 bases and the J segment 2 bases; nucleotides outside the gene matches: 6. CDR1 is MGHRA, CDR2 YSYEKL, per germline. Here the CDR3 reads CASSQLGGITYEQYF. For the CDR3, the DNA is TGCGCCAGCAGCCAATTAGGGGGCATTACCTACGAGCAGTACTTC.

The CDR3 nucleotides are TGTGCCAGCAGCGACCGGGACAGGGAGACTTACGAGCAGTACTTC. Its translation is CASSDRDRETYEQYF. The chain joins TRBV5-4 to TRBJ2-7, with 9 bases matching TRBD1. V was clipped by 4 bases and J by 4 bases; unmatched bases: 9. The CDR3 is 15 residues long. From germline, CDR1 is SGHNT and CDR2 YYREEE (reference sequence).

The J gene is TRBJ2-7, the V gene TRBV23-1; the D gene is possibly TRBD2 (5 bases). TRBV23-1 qualifies as an ORF whose function is uncertain. Deletions cut 7 bases from V and 0 bases from J, with 16 bases between. This CDR3 is built from 15 residues. CDR3 DNA sequence: TGCGCCAGCATCCCCGAGGGTAACAGCTCCTACGAGCAGTACTTC. It translates to CASIPEGNSSYEQYF.

The chain employs TRBV28 and TRBJ2-3, with D unresolved. V lost 1 base and J lost 3, with 2 bases in between. CDR1 and CDR2 from the germline V gene are MDHEN and SYDVKM. The CDR3 runs 12 residues. The CDR3: CASSLLTDTQYF. The CDR3 DNA reads as TGTGCCAGCAGTTTATTAACAGATACGCAGTATTTT.

The chain is built from TRBV4-1 and TRBJ1-1; D gene uncertain. V was trimmed by 0 bases and J by 4 bases, leaving 9 bases between them. Germline V gives CDR1 MGHRA, CDR2 YSYEKL. The CDR3 spans 14 residues. This CDR3 reads CASSQDYRATEAFF. The CDR3 DNA reads TGCGCCAGCAGCCAAGATTACAGAGCCACTGAAGCTTTCTTT.

The J gene is TRBJ2-7, the V gene TRBV7-9; a possible D gene is TRBD1 (6 bases). The CDR3 has 14 amino acids. V lost 5 bases, J lost 2 bases, and 13 bases lay in between. The germline V gene has CDR1 SEHNR and CDR2 FQNEAQ (reference sequence). The CDR3 DNA reads TGTGCCAGCAGCACTTGGACAGAAGCCTACGAGCAGTACTTC. Translated, it gives CASSTWTEAYEQYF.

The chain couples TRBV28 to TRBJ1-4, with D unclear. V shed 6 bases and J shed 0 bases, with 17 bases lying between them. The CDR3 sequence is 17 residues long. Per the germline V gene, CDR1 is MDHEN and CDR2 is SYDVKM. CDR3 sequence reads: CASSSPIPDSTNEKLFF. In nucleotides, the CDR3 is TGTGCCAGCAGCTCTCCGATCCCGGACTCAACTAATGAAAAACTGTTTTTT.

This clone was seen a handful of times. V usage is TRBV18 and J usage is TRBJ1-1; D is unresolved. This CDR3 region has 15 residues. The germline V and J ends were trimmed by 2 bases and 4 bases, with 14 bases remaining between them. Germline CDR1 reads KGHSH; CDR2 reads LQKENI. In DNA form, the CDR3 reads TGTGCCAGCTCACCAGCGTCTCGGGGAGGCACTGAAGCTTTCTTT. Its protein product is CASSPASRGGTEAFF.

The chain recombines TRBV11-2 with TRBJ2-5; D possibly corresponds to TRBD2 (6 bases). This CDR3 spans 16 amino acids. V lost 3 bases, J lost 1 base, and 15 bases lay in between. CDR1 and CDR2 (germline): SGHAT, FQNNGV. CDR3 sequence reads: CASSFLFAGLQETQYF. In DNA, the CDR3 is TGTGCCAGCAGCTTCCTTTTTGCGGGACTCCAAGAGACCCAGTACTTC.

The chain recombines TRBV4-2 with TRBJ1-4; a possible D gene is TRBD1 (6 bases). V was pared by 0 bases and J by 7 bases, with 12 bases between. Per the germline V gene, CDR1 is LGHNA and CDR2 is YNFKEQ. This CDR3 is built from 15 residues. The CDR3 sequence: CASSQDRGGGEKLFF. The CDR3 DNA reads TGTGCCAGCAGCCAAGATCGAGGGGGGGGTGAAAAACTGTTTTTT.

The chain links TRBV5-4 to TRBJ1-1; D gene uncertain. Deletions cut 4 bases from V and 1 base from J, with 8 bases between. Per germline, CDR1 SGHNT and CDR2 YYREEE (reference sequence). The CDR3 runs 13 residues. CDR3 residues: CASSGSGNTEAFF. The CDR3 coding sequence is TGTGCCAGCAGCGGGTCAGGGAACACTGAAGCTTTCTTT. Full variable domain (missing parts from reference TRBV5-4 and TRBJ1-1): ETGVTQSPTHLIKTRGQQVTLRCSSQSGHNTVSWYQQALGQGPQFIFQYYREEENGRGNFPPRFSGLQFPNYSSELNVNALELDDSALYLCASSGSGNTEAFFGQGTRLTVV.